The clone carrying this T cell receptor beta chain was counted a few times. The data were taken from a study of cytomegalovirus exposure and HLA in healthy donors. Trimming took 0 bases from V and 7 from J, leaving 18 bases between them. Germline lookup yields CDR1 MGHRA and CDR2 YSYEKL. The CDR3 spans 16 residues. The PCR contained 60 Vbeta and 13 Jbeta primers. Measured with immunoSEQ multiplex PCR; TCRdb has only the in-frame clones, and not every one. The table lists 100,000 or so clones, 78% of them singletons. This TCR came from a man aged 25-40 years in good health and CMV-seronegative. The chain has TRBV4-1 and TRBJ1-2; D uncertain. Sequenced material: PBMCs. CDR3 region: CASSQDWRKSTIGYTF. CDR3 nucleotide sequence: TGCGCCAGCAGCCAAGATTGGAGGAAGTCAACTATTGGCTACACCTTC.